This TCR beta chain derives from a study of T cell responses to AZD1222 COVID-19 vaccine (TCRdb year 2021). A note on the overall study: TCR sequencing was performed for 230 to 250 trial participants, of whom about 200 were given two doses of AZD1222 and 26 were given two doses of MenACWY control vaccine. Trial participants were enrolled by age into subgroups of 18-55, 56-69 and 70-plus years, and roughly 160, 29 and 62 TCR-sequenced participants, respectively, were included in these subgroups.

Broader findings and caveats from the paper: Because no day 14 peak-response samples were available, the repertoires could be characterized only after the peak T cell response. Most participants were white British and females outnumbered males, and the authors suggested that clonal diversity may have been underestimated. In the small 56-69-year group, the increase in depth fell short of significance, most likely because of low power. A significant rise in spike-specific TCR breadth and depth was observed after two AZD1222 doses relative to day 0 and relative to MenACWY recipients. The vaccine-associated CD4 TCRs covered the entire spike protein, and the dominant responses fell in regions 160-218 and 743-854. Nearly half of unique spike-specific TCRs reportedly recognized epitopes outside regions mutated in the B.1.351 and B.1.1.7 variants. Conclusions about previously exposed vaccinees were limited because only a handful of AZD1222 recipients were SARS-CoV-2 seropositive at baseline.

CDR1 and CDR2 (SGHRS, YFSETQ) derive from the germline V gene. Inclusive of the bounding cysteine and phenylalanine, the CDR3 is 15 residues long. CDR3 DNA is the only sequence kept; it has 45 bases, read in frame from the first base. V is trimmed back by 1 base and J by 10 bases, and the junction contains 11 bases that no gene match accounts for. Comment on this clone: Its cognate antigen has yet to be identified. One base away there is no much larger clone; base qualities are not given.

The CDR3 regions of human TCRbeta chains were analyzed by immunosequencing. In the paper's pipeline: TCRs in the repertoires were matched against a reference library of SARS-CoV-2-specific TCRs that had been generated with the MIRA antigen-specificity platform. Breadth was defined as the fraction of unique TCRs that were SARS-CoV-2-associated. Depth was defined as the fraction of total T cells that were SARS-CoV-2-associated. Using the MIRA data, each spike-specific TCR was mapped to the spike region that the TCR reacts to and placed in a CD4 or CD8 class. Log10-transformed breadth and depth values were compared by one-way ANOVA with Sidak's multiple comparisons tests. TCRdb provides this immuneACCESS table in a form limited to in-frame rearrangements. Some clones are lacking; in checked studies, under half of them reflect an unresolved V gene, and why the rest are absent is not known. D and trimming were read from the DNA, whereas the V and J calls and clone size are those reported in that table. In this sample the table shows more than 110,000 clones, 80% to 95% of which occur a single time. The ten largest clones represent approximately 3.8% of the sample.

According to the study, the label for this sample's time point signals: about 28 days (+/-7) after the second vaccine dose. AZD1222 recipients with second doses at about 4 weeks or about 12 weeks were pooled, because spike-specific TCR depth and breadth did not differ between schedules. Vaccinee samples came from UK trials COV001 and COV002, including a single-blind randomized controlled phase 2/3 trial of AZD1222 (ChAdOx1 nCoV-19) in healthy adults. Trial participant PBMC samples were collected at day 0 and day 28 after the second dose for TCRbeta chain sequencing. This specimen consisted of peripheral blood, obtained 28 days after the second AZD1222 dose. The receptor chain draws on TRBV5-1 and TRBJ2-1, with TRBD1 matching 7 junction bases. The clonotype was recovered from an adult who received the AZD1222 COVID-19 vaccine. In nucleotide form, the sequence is TGCGCCAGCAGCTTGTCTCTAGTTAACAGGGGAGAGCAGTTCTTC. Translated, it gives CASSLSLVNRGEQFF. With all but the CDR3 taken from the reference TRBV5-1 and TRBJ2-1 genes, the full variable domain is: KAGVTQTPRYLIKTRGQQVTLSCSPISGHRSVSWYQQTPGQGLQFLFEYFSETQRNKGNFPGRFSGRQFSNSRSEMNVSTLELGDSALYLCASSLSLVNRGEQFFGPGTRLTVL.